The 5 T cell receptor beta chains in this list originate from one sample, sequenced in a study of Ad26.COV2.S vaccination and SARS-CoV-2 variants. Here immunoSEQ multiplex PCR was the method, and the copy in TCRdb shows in-frame clones only, minus some. The sample carries over 110,000 clones, 86% recorded once. The sample was peripheral blood, taken after recovery from COVID-19. The receptor source for this set is a human donor who had recovered from COVID-19.

The rearrangement links TRBV6-5 to TRBJ2-2; TRBD1 or TRBD2 may be the D gene (5 bases each). Trimming stripped 6 bases from V and 4 bases from J, with 12 bases between. The CDR3 has 14 residues. Looked up from germline, CDR1 is MNHEY and CDR2 is SVGAGI. The CDR3 spells CASRPGTVTGELFF. For the CDR3, the DNA is TGTGCCAGCAGGCCCGGGACCGTCACCGGGGAGCTGTTTTTT.

The chain links TRBV15 to TRBJ2-7; D remains unclear. Trimming pared 1 base from V and 4 bases from J, leaving 14 bases between. Germline values: CDR1 LNHNV, CDR2 YYDKDF (reference sequence). The CDR3 is 15 amino acids. The CDR3 DNA is TGTGCCACCAGCAGAGTAATGAGTTATAGGTACGAGCAGTACTTC. Translating gives CATSRVMSYRYEQYF.

The chain recombines TRBV9 with TRBJ2-4, with D possibly being TRBD1 (5 bases). In germline, CDR1 is SGDLS, CDR2 YYNGEE. V lost 0 bases to trimming and J lost 7 bases, with 14 bases between them. This CDR3 comprises 15 residues. CDR3 protein: CASSVGQGSLNIQYF. The CDR3 DNA reads as TGTGCCAGCAGCGTAGGGCAGGGATCACTGAACATTCAGTACTTC.

V is TRBV6-5 and J is TRBJ1-1; D is ambiguous. Germline assignment: CDR1 MNHEY and CDR2 SVGAGI. This CDR3 contains 13 residues. V lost 2 bases and J lost 4, with 8 bases in between. The CDR3 DNA follows: TGTGCCAGCAGTTACGGGGAGGGCACTGAAGCTTTCTTT. Translated: CASSYGEGTEAFF.

The chain combines TRBV28 with TRBJ2-5; D possibly matches TRBD1 or TRBD2 (5 bases each). V lost 6 bases and J 5 bases, leaving 10 bases between the germline ends. CDR1 MDHEN and CDR2 SYDVKM come from the germline V gene. This CDR3 contains 12 residues. The CDR3: CASSVEGETQYF. The CDR3 DNA is TGTGCCAGCAGCGTCGAGGGGGAGACCCAGTACTTC. Filled out from reference TRBV28 and TRBJ2-5, the complete variable domain reads DVKVTQSSRYLVKRTGEKVFLECVQDMDHENMFWYRQDPGLGLRLIYFSYDVKMKEKGDIPEGYSVSREKKERFSLILESASTNQTSMYLCASSVEGETQYFGPGTRLLVL.